These T cell receptor beta chains were read from a single sample in a study of OX40 agonist ivuxolimab in advanced cancers. Produced via immunoSEQ multiplex PCR; TCRdb's table is partial and in-frame only. Here the sample spans some 35,000 clones, roughly nine tenths being singletons. The material was CD4+ or CD8+ T cells sorted from blood, obtained in a trial of the OX40 agonist ivuxolimab. The receptors come from an adult with an advanced solid tumor such as melanoma, head and neck, liver or kidney cancer. The CDR3 runs from the conserved cysteine through the conserved F or W. The D gene is left open where the match is weak. For some rows the clone size is stated as once, few or many, or as a class when expanded; others skip it.

>TRBV7-9|TRBJ2-5|few|TRBD1
CASSSRTGAPPGTQYF
TGTGCCAGCAGCTCTAGGACAGGGGCTCCCCCCGGGACCCAGTACTTC
>TRBV15|TRBJ1-2|NA|NA
CATSRDLQGSGYGYTF
TGTGCCACCAGCAGAGACCTACAGGGATCGGGCTATGGCTACACCTTC
>TRBV9|TRBJ1-4|NA|NA
CASSVGQPKNEKLFF
TGTGCCAGCAGCGTAGGACAGCCCAAGAATGAAAAACTGTTTTTT
>TRBV7-9|TRBJ1-1|NA|NA
CASSLGPENTEAFF
TGTGCCAGCAGCCTCGGGCCGGAGAACACTGAAGCTTTCTTT
>TRBV9|TRBJ2-2|NA|TRBD2
CASSPGGKRTGELFF
TGTGCCAGCAGCCCGGGGGGTAAAAGGACCGGGGAGCTGTTTTTT
>TRBV7-2|TRBJ2-5|NA|NA
CASRTRGSGGPQETQYF
TGTGCCAGCAGGACCCGGGGCAGTGGCGGCCCGCAGGAGACCCAGTACTTC
>TRBV18|TRBJ1-2|NA|NA
CASSPPSDNYGYTF
TGTGCCAGCTCACCACCGAGTGATAACTATGGCTACACCTTC
>TRBV18|TRBJ2-1|NA|NA
CASSPPPRGDNEQFF
TGTGCCAGCTCACCGCCCCCTCGCGGGGACAATGAGCAGTTCTTC
>TRBV14|TRBJ1-2|NA|NA
CASSQPPWGVGYTF
TGTGCCAGCAGCCAACCCCCTTGGGGGGTCGGCTACACCTTC
>TRBV9|TRBJ2-1|NA|TRBD2
CASSVGDPSGRYNEQFF
TGTGCCAGCAGCGTAGGAGACCCTAGCGGGAGATACAATGAGCAGTTCTTC